This T cell receptor beta chain was captured in a study of beta chain features in type 1 diabetes. Looking at the study overall: Cells sorted and examined across all samples totaled more than 90,000,000.

With regard to this clone: Its antigen remains unidentified.

This CDR3 is built from 12 residues. V dropped 7 bases and J dropped 6 bases, with 11 bases sitting between them. In germline, CDR1 is MNHNY, CDR2 SVGAGI (reference sequence). In all sorted populations, purity surpassed 95%. Study-wide results and caveats: Within patients, naive, central memory and Treg TCRB repertoires seemed more similar than within healthy donors.

TCRB transcripts that were expressed got sequenced, as all of the isolated RNA had been reverse transcribed. Mean read depth for naive, central memory and regulatory T cell samples was a few million reads. Assay used: immunoSEQ multiplex PCR; TCRdb lists only in-frame clones, some missing. Among some 410,000 clones listed, roughly 14% were seen once. V and J are TRBV6-6 and TRBJ2-3; D possibly matches TRBD1 or TRBD2 (5 bases each). The clonotype comes from a man aged 30-40 years in good health. The sample taken for sequencing was naive CD4+ T cells from blood. The CDR3 protein is CASTLREDTQYF. The CDR3, as DNA: TGTGCCAGCACCCTCAGGGAGGATACGCAGTATTTT.